The rows below give T cell receptor beta chains drawn from one sample of a study of cytomegalovirus exposure and HLA in healthy donors. The protocol was immunoSEQ multiplex PCR, while the TCRdb copy is restricted to in-frame clones and leaves out a portion. The sample has approximately 140,000 clones; 60% to 80% are singletons. Sequenced material: PBMCs. These receptors all come from a man aged 35-49 years in good health and CMV-seronegative. The CDR3 runs from the conserved cysteine through the conserved F or W. The order of the fields is clone size, J gene, V gene, D gene, CDR3 DNA, CDR3 protein. A D gene is named only where the DNA matches it firmly. Not all rows give a size; the values are once, few, many and, for expanded clones, a class.

NA,TRBJ2-7,TRBV30,TRBD2,TGTGCCTGCAGTGATTTAACTAGCGGCCCCTACGAGCAGTACTTC,CACSDLTSGPYEQYF
once,TRBJ1-1,TRBV7-2,NA,TGTGCCAGCAGCCGCCAGGGGCCGGGGCGCGACACTGAAGCTTTCTTT,CASSRQGPGRDTEAFF
NA,TRBJ2-4,TRBV12-5,NA,TGTGCTAGTGGTTTGGCCGGTGTAAACATTCAGTACTTC,CASGLAGVNIQYF
NA,TRBJ1-2,TRBV5-4,NA,TGTGCCAGCAGCTTGGTGGGAGATGGCTACACCTTC,CASSLVGDGYTF
NA,TRBJ2-3,TRBV25-1,NA,TGTGCCACCGAGGCAGATACGCAGTATTTT,CATEADTQYF
NA,TRBJ1-2,TRBV15,TRBD1,TGTGCCACCACATCACGGGACAGGGCGATTTCCACAGGTGGCTACACCTTC,CATTSRDRAISTGGYTF
NA,TRBJ2-7,TRBV6-1,NA,TGTGCCAGCAAGGCAGGGCTTAGCTCCTACGAGCAGTACTTC,CASKAGLSSYEQYF
few,TRBJ2-7,TRBV16,NA,TGTGCCAGCAGCCAACAGGATACCTACGAGCAGTACTTC,CASSQQDTYEQYF
NA,TRBJ1-1,TRBV19,TRBD1,TGTGCCAGCCCTCCCCTGGTGGCCGGACAGGGCTTCCCTACTAGCATGAACACTGAAGCTTTCTTT,CASPPLVAGQGFPTSMNTEAFF
NA,TRBJ1-1,TRBV7-3,NA,TGTGCCAGCAGCTTAACCCCTAGAGTGAGCACTGAAGCTTTCTTT,CASSLTPRVSTEAFF
NA,TRBJ2-3,TRBV4-1,NA,TGCGCCAGCAGCCAAGATACGACCGGAAGGGGCAGGAGCACAGATACGCAGTATTTT,CASSQDTTGRGRSTDTQYF
NA,TRBJ1-1,TRBV7-9,TRBD1,TGTGCCAGCAGCTTAGCCTACAGGGGCCGGTCCAACACTGAAGCTTTCTTT,CASSLAYRGRSNTEAFF
NA,TRBJ1-5,TRBV28,NA,TGTGCCAGCAGTTTAGTGGCGACAGGCTATAGCAATCAGCCCCAGCATTTT,CASSLVATGYSNQPQHF
NA,TRBJ2-3,TRBV11-3,NA,TGTGCCAGCAGCCCCGGGACAAGAGATACGCAGTATTTT,CASSPGTRDTQYF
NA,TRBJ1-5,TRBV18,NA,TGTGCCAGCTCACCATATGGGGCTCCCAACAATCAGCCCCAGCATTTT,CASSPYGAPNNQPQHF
NA,TRBJ1-1,TRBV18,NA,TGTGCCAGCTCACCTATTCTGAACACTGAAGCTTTCTTT,CASSPILNTEAFF
NA,TRBJ1-6,TRBV6-1,NA,TGTGCCAGCAGTGAAGCCAGGTTTTCGAATTCACCCCTCCACTTT,CASSEARFSNSPLHF
once,TRBJ2-7,TRBV9,TRBD1,TGTGCCAGCAGCACCGGGACAGCGAGCTCCTACGAGCAGTACTTC,CASSTGTASSYEQYF
NA,TRBJ1-2,TRBV5-1,TRBD1,TGCGCCAGCAGCCAAGGGACAGGGGTAGGCTACACCTTC,CASSQGTGVGYTF
NA,TRBJ2-2,TRBV6-1,NA,TGTGCCAGCAGTGAAGTCTGGGGGCGCGAGCTGTTTTTT,CASSEVWGRELFF
NA,TRBJ2-7,TRBV5-1,NA,TGCGCCAGCAGTCCAGACGGGGGTCCAGAGCAGTACTTC,CASSPDGGPEQYF
NA,TRBJ2-1,TRBV4-1,NA,TGCGCCAGCAGCCAAGATTGGAACAGGTACAATGAGCAGTTCTTC,CASSQDWNRYNEQFF
NA,TRBJ1-2,TRBV13,TRBD1,TGTGCCAGCAGCCCTGACAGGGCGGCCTATGGCTACACCTTC,CASSPDRAAYGYTF
NA,TRBJ1-6,TRBV5-1,NA,TGCGCCAGCAGCTCCCCGGAGTATAATTCACCCCTCCACTTT,CASSSPEYNSPLHF
NA,TRBJ1-1,TRBV30,NA,TGTGCCTGGAGTGTATACCCAGGGGCGAACACTGAAGCTTTCTTT,CAWSVYPGANTEAFF
NA,TRBJ2-7,TRBV5-1,TRBD1,TGCGCCAGCAGCACTAGCTGGACAGGGTTGGCCGAGCAGTACTTC,CASSTSWTGLAEQYF
NA,TRBJ1-2,TRBV6-5,NA,TGTGCCAGCAGCCCTAACCCTACGTATGGCTACACCTTC,CASSPNPTYGYTF
NA,TRBJ1-5,TRBV28,TRBD1,TGTGCCAGCAGTAACTCGAGGGGACAGAGGGATCAGCCCCAGCATTTT,CASSNSRGQRDQPQHF
NA,TRBJ1-2,TRBV5-6,TRBD1,TGTGCCAGCAGCTTGGTCAGGGGGCAGAAGGATGGCTACACCTTC,CASSLVRGQKDGYTF
NA,TRBJ1-6,TRBV25-1,TRBD1,TGTGCCAGCAGACCCGGGACAGATAATTCACCCCTCCACTTT,CASRPGTDNSPLHF
few,TRBJ1-3,TRBV4-1,NA,TGCGCCAGCAGCCAAGGAGCCAGGGGAGCAAAAGGAAACACCATATATTTT,CASSQGARGAKGNTIYF
NA,TRBJ2-7,TRBV10-3,TRBD1,TGTGCCATCAGGAATGGACAGGGAAGGGAGCAGTACTTC,CAIRNGQGREQYF
NA,TRBJ2-3,TRBV25-1,NA,TGTGCCAGCAGTGCGCGGCCGGGGGTACTAACTAGCACAGATACGCAGTATTTT,CASSARPGVLTSTDTQYF